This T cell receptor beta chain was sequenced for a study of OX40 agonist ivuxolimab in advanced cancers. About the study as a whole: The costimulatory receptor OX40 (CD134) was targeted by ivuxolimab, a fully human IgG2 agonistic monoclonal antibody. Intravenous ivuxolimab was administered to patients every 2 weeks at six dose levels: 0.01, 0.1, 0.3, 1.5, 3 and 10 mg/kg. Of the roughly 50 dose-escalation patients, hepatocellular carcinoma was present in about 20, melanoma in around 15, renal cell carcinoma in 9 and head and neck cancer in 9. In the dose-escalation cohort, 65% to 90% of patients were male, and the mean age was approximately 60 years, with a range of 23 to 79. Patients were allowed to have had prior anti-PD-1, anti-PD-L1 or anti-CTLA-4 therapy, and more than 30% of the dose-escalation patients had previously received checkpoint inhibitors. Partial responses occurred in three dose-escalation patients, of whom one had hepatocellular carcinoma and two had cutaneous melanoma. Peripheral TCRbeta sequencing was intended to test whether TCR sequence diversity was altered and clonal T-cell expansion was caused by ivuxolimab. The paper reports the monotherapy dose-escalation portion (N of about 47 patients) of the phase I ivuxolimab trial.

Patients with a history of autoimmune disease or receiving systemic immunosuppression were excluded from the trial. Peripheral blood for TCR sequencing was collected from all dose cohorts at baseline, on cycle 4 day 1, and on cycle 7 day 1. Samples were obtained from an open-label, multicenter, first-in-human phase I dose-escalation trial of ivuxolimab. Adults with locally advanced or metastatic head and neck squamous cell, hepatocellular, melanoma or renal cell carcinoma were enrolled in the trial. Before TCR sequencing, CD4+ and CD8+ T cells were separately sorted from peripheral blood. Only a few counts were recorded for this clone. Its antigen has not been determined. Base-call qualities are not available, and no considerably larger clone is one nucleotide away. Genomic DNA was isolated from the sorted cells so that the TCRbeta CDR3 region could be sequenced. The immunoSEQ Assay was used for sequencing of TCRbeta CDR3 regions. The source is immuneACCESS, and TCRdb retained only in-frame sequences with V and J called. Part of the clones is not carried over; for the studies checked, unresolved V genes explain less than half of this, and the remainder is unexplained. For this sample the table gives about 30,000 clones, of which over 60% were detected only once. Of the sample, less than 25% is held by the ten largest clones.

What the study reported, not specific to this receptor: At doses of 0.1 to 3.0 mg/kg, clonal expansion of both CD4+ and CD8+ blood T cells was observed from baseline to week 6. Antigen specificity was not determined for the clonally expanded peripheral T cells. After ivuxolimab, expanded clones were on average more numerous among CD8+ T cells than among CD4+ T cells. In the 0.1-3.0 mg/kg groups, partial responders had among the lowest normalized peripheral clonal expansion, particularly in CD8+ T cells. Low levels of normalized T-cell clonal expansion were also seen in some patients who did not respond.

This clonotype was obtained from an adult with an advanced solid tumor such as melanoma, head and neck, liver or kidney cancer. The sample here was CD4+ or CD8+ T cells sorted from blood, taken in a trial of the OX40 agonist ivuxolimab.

The DNA is as follows: TGTGCCATCAGCCCCTCTCGGGGGGGGAACACTGAAGCTTTCTTT. It translates as CAISPSRGGNTEAFF. The sequence is built from TRBV10-3 and TRBJ1-1; perhaps TRBD1 is the D gene, with 5 bases matching. Its CDR3 holds 15 amino acids, cysteine through phenylalanine. The sequence is cut down to CDR3 DNA, 45 bases in frame from base 1. V sheds 6 bases and J sheds 1 base, leaving 15 bases between their ends. The germline V gene encodes CDR1 ENHRY and CDR2 SYGVKD.